A single count supports the clone carrying this TCR beta chain. Its cognate antigen is unknown. This specimen comes from a study of OX40 agonist ivuxolimab in advanced cancers. Background on the study: Mean age approximately 66 years, range roughly 20 to 85; approximately 83% male. Findings and limits, study-wide: Some nonresponders also had low normalized T-cell clonal expansion. No determination was made of the antigen specificity of the expanded peripheral T cells.

CDR1 is LGHNA, CDR2 YSLEER, per germline. The CDR3 length is 15 residues. V dropped 2 bases and J dropped 4; count of bases not matched to a gene: 4. Blood sampling took place at baseline, cycle 4 day 1, and cycle 7 day 1. Using immunoSEQ multiplex PCR, the repertoire was profiled, and TCRdb retains in-frame clones only, with some absent. The profile covers over 55,000 clones, with approximately 90% appearing a single time and 3.8% taken by the ten largest. The sequenced sample was CD4+ or CD8+ T cells sorted from blood, obtained in a trial of the OX40 agonist ivuxolimab. The TCR was taken from an adult with an advanced solid tumor such as melanoma, head and neck, liver or kidney cancer. The chain uses TRBV4-3 and TRBJ1-2; 10 positions match TRBD1. Here the CDR3 DNA reads TGCGCCAGCAGCCAAACGGACAGGGGGGCCTATGGCTACACCTTC. Translation: CASSQTDRGAYGYTF.